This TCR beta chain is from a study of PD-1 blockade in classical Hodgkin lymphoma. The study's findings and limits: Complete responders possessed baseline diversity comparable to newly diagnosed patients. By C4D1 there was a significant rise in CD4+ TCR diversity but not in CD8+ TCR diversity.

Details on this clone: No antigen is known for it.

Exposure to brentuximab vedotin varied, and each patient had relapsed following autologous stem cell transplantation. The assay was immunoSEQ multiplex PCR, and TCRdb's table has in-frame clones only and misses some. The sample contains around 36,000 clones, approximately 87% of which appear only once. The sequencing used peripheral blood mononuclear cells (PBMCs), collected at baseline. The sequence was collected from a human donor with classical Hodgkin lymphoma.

As DNA, the CDR3 is TGTGCTAGTGGTCCCGGGACAGCGTTTTATGGCTACACCTTC. This encodes CASGPGTAFYGYTF. The chain links TRBV12-5 to TRBJ1-2; TRBD1 matches at 7 bases. This CDR3 contains 14 residues. Per germline, CDR1 LGHNT and CDR2 FRNRAP. The trim removed 5 bases at V and 5 bases at J, leaving 8 bases unmatched.